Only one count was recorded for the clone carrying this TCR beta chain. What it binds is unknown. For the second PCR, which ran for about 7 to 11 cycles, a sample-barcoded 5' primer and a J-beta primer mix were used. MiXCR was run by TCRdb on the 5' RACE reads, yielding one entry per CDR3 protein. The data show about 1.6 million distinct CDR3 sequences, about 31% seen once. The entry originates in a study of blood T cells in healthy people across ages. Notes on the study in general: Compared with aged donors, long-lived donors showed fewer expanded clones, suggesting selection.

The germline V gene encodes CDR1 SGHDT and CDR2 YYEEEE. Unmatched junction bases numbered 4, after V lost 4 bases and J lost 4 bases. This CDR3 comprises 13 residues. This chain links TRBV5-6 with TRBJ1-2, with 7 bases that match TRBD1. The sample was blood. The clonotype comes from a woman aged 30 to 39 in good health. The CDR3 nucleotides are TGTGCCAGCAGCGTGGACAGGCTCTATGGCTACACCTTC. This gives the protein CASSVDRLYGYTF.